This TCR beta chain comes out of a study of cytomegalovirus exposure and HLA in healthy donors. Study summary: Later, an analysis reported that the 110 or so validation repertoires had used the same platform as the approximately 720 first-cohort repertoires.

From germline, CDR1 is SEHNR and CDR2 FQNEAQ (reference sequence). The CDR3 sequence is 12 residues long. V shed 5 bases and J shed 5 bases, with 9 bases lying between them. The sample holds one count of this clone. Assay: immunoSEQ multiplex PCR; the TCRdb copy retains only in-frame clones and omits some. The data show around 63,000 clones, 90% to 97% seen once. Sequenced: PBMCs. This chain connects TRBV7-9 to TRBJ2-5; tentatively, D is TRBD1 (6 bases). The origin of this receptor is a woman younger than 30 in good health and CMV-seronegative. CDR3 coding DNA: TGTGCCAGCAGCCCCCAGGGGGAGACCCAGTACTTC. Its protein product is CASSPQGETQYF. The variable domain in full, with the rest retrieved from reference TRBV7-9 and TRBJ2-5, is DTGVSQNPRHKITKRGQNVTFRCDPISEHNRLYWYRQTLGQGPEFLTYFQNEAQLEKSRLLSDRFSAERPKGSFSTLEIQRTEQGDSAMYLCASSPQGETQYFGPGTRLLVL.